This TCR beta chain was found in a study of radiotherapy plus CTLA-4 blockade in lung cancer. Overall study: Disease control was seen in around 31% of patients, objective responses in 18%. Study-level findings and limits: Once radiotherapy plus ipilimumab had been given, TCR clones derived from tumor expanded in blood.

The study gave focal radiation plus ipilimumab CTLA-4 blockade to patients with chemo-refractory metastatic non-small-cell lung cancer. Clones were sequenced by immunoSEQ multiplex PCR, and TCRdb holds only the in-frame ones, with some missing. The data hold 30,000 to 35,000 clones, with roughly three quarters observed a single time. Regarding this clone: Antigen: not known.

Germline V lookup: CDR1 SGHRS, CDR2 YFSETQ. This CDR3 is 14 amino acids long. V was pared by 2 bases and J by 0 bases, with 6 bases between. Sequencing used peripheral blood, obtained from a patient treated with radiotherapy plus ipilimumab. The sequence came from a human donor with non-small cell lung cancer who had stable disease on radiotherapy plus ipilimumab. The rearrangement uses TRBV5-1 and TRBJ2-1; D gene uncertain. This CDR3 reads CASSFKISYNEQFF. Written as DNA, the CDR3 is TGCGCCAGCAGCTTTAAAATCTCCTACAATGAGCAGTTCTTC.